A selection of T cell receptor beta chains follows, all from one sample in a study of cytomegalovirus exposure and HLA in healthy donors. Clones were sequenced by immunoSEQ multiplex PCR, and TCRdb holds only the in-frame ones, with some missing. The sample includes about 160,000 clones, 80% seen only once; the top ten take around 6.9%. The sequenced material came from PBMCs. The receptors here all came from a male donor in good health and CMV-seropositive. The CDR3 runs from the conserved cysteine through the conserved F or W. Fields, in order: J gene, V gene, CDR3 length, CDR3 protein.

J gene: TRBJ2-5; V gene: TRBV11-3; CDR3 length: 13; CDR3 protein: CASSPRLAGTQYF
J gene: TRBJ1-5; V gene: TRBV5-1; CDR3 length: 15; CDR3 protein: CASSLSSSGNQPQHF
J gene: TRBJ1-3; V gene: TRBV7-6; CDR3 length: 17; CDR3 protein: CASSETPGQGSGNTIYF
J gene: TRBJ2-1; V gene: TRBV6-4; CDR3 length: 14; CDR3 protein: CASSAEIRGGEQFF
J gene: TRBJ1-5; V gene: TRBV19; CDR3 length: 17; CDR3 protein: CASSPRQAANSNQPQHF
J gene: TRBJ2-1; V gene: TRBV4-3; CDR3 length: 15; CDR3 protein: CASSQAGTGYNEQFF
J gene: TRBJ2-7; V gene: TRBV13; CDR3 length: 16; CDR3 protein: CASSTVTSGSSYEQYF
J gene: TRBJ1-6; V gene: TRBV6-1; CDR3 length: 11; CDR3 protein: CASSESSPLHF
J gene: TRBJ2-1; V gene: TRBV6-1; CDR3 length: 15; CDR3 protein: CASSLSGLSYNEQFF
J gene: TRBJ2-7; V gene: TRBV2; CDR3 length: 15; CDR3 protein: CASRARGQFTYEQYF
J gene: TRBJ2-7; V gene: TRBV28; CDR3 length: 12; CDR3 protein: CASRETQREQYF
J gene: TRBJ2-5; V gene: TRBV6-5; CDR3 length: 16; CDR3 protein: CASSSRGLAGRETQYF
J gene: TRBJ1-3; V gene: TRBV11-3; CDR3 length: 15; CDR3 protein: CASSPGQGPGNTIYF
J gene: TRBJ2-7; V gene: TRBV7-3; CDR3 length: 14; CDR3 protein: CASSLMAVTYEQYF
J gene: TRBJ2-7; V gene: TRBV7-2; CDR3 length: 15; CDR3 protein: CASSSRTGPSYEQYF
J gene: TRBJ1-1; V gene: TRBV16; CDR3 length: 14; CDR3 protein: CASSQMGRNTEAFF
J gene: TRBJ1-5; V gene: TRBV7-2; CDR3 length: 14; CDR3 protein: CASSPGGSNQPQHF
J gene: TRBJ2-2; V gene: TRBV7-9; CDR3 length: 14; CDR3 protein: CASRGQPNTGELFF
J gene: TRBJ1-6; V gene: TRBV5-1; CDR3 length: 15; CDR3 protein: CASSLSSSYNSPLHF
J gene: TRBJ2-5; V gene: TRBV12-5; CDR3 length: 14; CDR3 protein: CASGFGDRQETQYF
J gene: TRBJ1-6; V gene: TRBV5-8; CDR3 length: 15; CDR3 protein: CASRSPGSYNSPLHF
J gene: TRBJ1-6; V gene: TRBV27; CDR3 length: 14; CDR3 protein: CASRPGQSLTPLHF
J gene: TRBJ1-1; V gene: TRBV11-3; CDR3 length: 12; CDR3 protein: CASSQKGTEAFF
J gene: TRBJ1-2; V gene: TRBV30; CDR3 length: 13; CDR3 protein: CAWSALMDYGYTF
J gene: TRBJ2-5; V gene: TRBV10-3; CDR3 length: 12; CDR3 protein: CATWTGQETQYF
J gene: TRBJ1-1; V gene: TRBV4-2; CDR3 length: 15; CDR3 protein: CASSQVIEGNTEAFF
J gene: TRBJ2-7; V gene: TRBV6-4; CDR3 length: 17; CDR3 protein: CASSDSGTSGSSYEQYF
J gene: TRBJ2-1; V gene: TRBV5-5; CDR3 length: 13; CDR3 protein: CASSLGTFNEQFF
J gene: TRBJ1-5; V gene: TRBV7-2; CDR3 length: 15; CDR3 protein: CASSDGTGPNQPQHF
J gene: TRBJ1-2; V gene: TRBV7-9; CDR3 length: 12; CDR3 protein: CSSSRTGAGYTF
J gene: TRBJ1-5; V gene: TRBV18; CDR3 length: 15; CDR3 protein: CASSPTGNSNQPQHF
J gene: TRBJ1-2; V gene: TRBV29-1; CDR3 length: 13; CDR3 protein: CSLTQGVDYGYTF
J gene: TRBJ1-4; V gene: TRBV29-1; CDR3 length: 13; CDR3 protein: CSVRQGDNEKLFF
J gene: TRBJ1-2; V gene: TRBV7-9; CDR3 length: 14; CDR3 protein: CSSSLAGANYGYTF
J gene: TRBJ1-2; V gene: TRBV10-1; CDR3 length: 16; CDR3 protein: CARRNTSGTGNKGYTF
J gene: TRBJ2-1; V gene: TRBV5-4; CDR3 length: 14; CDR3 protein: CATYPREFSHEQFF
J gene: TRBJ2-1; V gene: TRBV5-1; CDR3 length: 13; CDR3 protein: CASSLAIYNEQFF
J gene: TRBJ1-1; V gene: TRBV30; CDR3 length: 13; CDR3 protein: CAWARVPVTEAFF
J gene: TRBJ1-2; V gene: TRBV11-2; CDR3 length: 15; CDR3 protein: CASSPDRTLPYGYTF
J gene: TRBJ2-1; V gene: TRBV30; CDR3 length: 13; CDR3 protein: CAWSGGLYNEQFF
J gene: TRBJ2-3; V gene: TRBV7-9; CDR3 length: 15; CDR3 protein: CASSWGGSRTDTQYF
J gene: TRBJ1-5; V gene: TRBV19; CDR3 length: 15; CDR3 protein: CASSTARDNYQPQHF
J gene: TRBJ2-7; V gene: TRBV6-5; CDR3 length: 14; CDR3 protein: CASSEVRSSYEQYF
J gene: TRBJ1-1; V gene: TRBV19; CDR3 length: 14; CDR3 protein: CASSKGTGRKEAFF
J gene: TRBJ1-2; V gene: TRBV18; CDR3 length: 14; CDR3 protein: CASSPGQDLYGYTF